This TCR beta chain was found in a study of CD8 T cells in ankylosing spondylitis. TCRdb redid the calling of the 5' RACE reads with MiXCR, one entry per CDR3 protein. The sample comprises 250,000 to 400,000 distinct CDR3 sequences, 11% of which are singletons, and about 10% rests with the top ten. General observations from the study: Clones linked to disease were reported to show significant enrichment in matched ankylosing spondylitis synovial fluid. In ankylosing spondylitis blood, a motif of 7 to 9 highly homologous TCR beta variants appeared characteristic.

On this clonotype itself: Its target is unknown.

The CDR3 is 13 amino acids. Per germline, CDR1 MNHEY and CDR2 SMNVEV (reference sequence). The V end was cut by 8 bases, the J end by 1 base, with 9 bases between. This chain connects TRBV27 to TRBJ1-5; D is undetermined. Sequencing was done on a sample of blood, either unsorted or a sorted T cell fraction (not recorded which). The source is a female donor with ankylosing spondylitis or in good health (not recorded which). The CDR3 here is CASGRVSNQPQHF. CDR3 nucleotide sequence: TGTGCCAGCGGCCGGGTGAGCAATCAGCCCCAGCATTTT.